The 14 T cell receptor beta chains presented below share a single source sample, sequenced in a study of T-cell memory formation after mild COVID-19. TCRdb fed the 5' RACE reads into MiXCR, producing one record per CDR3 protein. This sample has a few hundred thousand distinct CDR3 sequences, with roughly 22% found just once. Sequencing was carried out using PBMCs or a T cell subset sorted from them (not recorded which). These receptors were collected from an adult woman who had mild COVID-19 (a few samples of this study predate the infection). Cell type and time point are not known.

The rearrangement links TRBV12-3 or TRBV12-4 to TRBJ1-5, with D possibly being TRBD1 (5 bases). The CDR3 length is 15 residues. The ends were cut back, 3 bases at V and 0 bases at J, with 9 bases in the middle. Here the CDR3 reads CASSLYQGSNQPQHF. Written as DNA, the CDR3 is TGTGCCAGCAGTTTGTACCAGGGTAGCAATCAGCCCCAGCATTTT.

V gene TRBV29-1 combines with J gene TRBJ1-1; tentatively, D is TRBD1 (5 bases). The V end was cut by 7 bases, the J end by 4 bases, with 16 bases between. Germline V lookup: CDR1 SQVTM, CDR2 ANQGSEA. The CDR3 loop spans 13 amino acids. CDR3 nucleotides: TGCAGCGCCTCGGGACTCACGAGCACTGAAGCTTTCTTT. This gives the protein CSASGLTSTEAFF.

This clonotype was seen only a few times. This chain connects TRBV6-1 to TRBJ2-7; the match to TRBD2 covers 7 bases. Germline V gene data show CDR1 as MNHNS and CDR2 as SASEGT. The CDR3 spans 15 residues. The V and J ends lost 9 bases and 1 base, in that order; junction bases with no gene match: 12. CDR3 in DNA: TGTGCCAGTTTTCGAGCTAGCGGCTCATCCTACGAGCAGTACTTC. This codes for CASFRASGSSYEQYF.

This clonotype was seen more than once but under ten times. The V and J genes are TRBV6-6 and TRBJ2-5, with TRBD1 matching 8 bases. The CDR3 is made up of 16 amino acids. The germline CDR1 and CDR2 sequences are MNHNY and SVGAGI (reference sequence). The V gene end was trimmed by 6 bases and the J gene end by 4 bases; junction bases not matched to a gene: 13. The DNA for the CDR3 is TGTGCCAGCAGGCCTGGGACAGGAGGAAAAGGAGAGACCCAGTACTTC. Amino acid sequence: CASRPGTGGKGETQYF.

The rearrangement links TRBV15 to TRBJ2-2; 7 nucleotides line up with TRBD1. Germline loops: CDR1 LNHNV, CDR2 YYDKDF (reference sequence). This CDR3 is 18 amino acids long. With 3 bases clipped from V and 0 bases from J, the junction kept 10 bases outside the gene matches. CDR3 protein: CATSRAPDRVTNTGELFF. In nucleotides, the CDR3 is TGTGCCACCAGCAGGGCCCCTGACAGGGTCACGAACACCGGGGAGCTGTTTTTT. Filled out from reference TRBV15 and TRBJ2-2, the complete variable domain reads DAMVIQNPRYQVTQFGKPVTLSCSQTLNHNVMYWYQQKSSQAPKLLFHYYDKDFNNEADTPDNFQSRRPNTSFCFLDIRSPGLGDTAMYLCATSRAPDRVTNTGELFFGEGSRLTVL.

This clonotype was seen ten or more times. The V call is TRBV14, the J call TRBJ2-7; 8 nucleotides align to TRBD1. CDR3 size: 13 residues. Germline CDR1 reads SGHDN; CDR2 reads FVKESK. Trimming cost V 6 bases and J 3 bases; bases outside gene matches: 4. The CDR3 DNA reads TGTGCCAGCAGACCAGGGGGCGTCTACGAGCAGTACTTC. Translation: CASRPGGVYEQYF.

The rearrangement links TRBV30 to TRBJ1-5; D unresolved. V lost 3 bases and J 3 bases, leaving 9 bases between the germline ends. Germline assignment: CDR1 GTSNPN and CDR2 SVGIG (reference sequence). There are 13 residues in the CDR3. In DNA, the CDR3 is TGTGCCTGGAGCTCGGCCCTCAATCAGCCCCAGCATTTT. Amino acids: CAWSSALNQPQHF.

There are a few counts of this clonotype. The CDR3: CSTSRSSTDTQYF. DNA of the CDR3: TGCAGCACTAGCCGTTCTAGCACAGATACGCAGTATTTT. The chain is built from TRBV29-1 and TRBJ2-3, with a tentative D call TRBD2 (6 bases). CDR1 SQVTM and CDR2 ANQGSEA come from the germline V gene. The CDR3 runs to 13 residues. Trimming took off 8 bases at V and 0 bases at J, with 12 bases between the two ends.

The chain links TRBV12-3 or TRBV12-4 to TRBJ2-3; 7 positions agree with TRBD1. V shed 5 bases, J shed 9 bases, and the junction held 2 bases outside the gene matches. The CDR3 sequence is 11 residues long. The CDR3 sequence: CASSGDRTQYF. CDR3 in DNA: TGTGCCAGCAGTGGGGACAGAACGCAGTATTTT.

In this sample, this clonotype turned up a few times. The chain has TRBV9 and TRBJ2-2, with 8 nucleotides matching TRBD2. The CDR3 has 17 amino acids. V shed 2 bases, J shed 0 bases, and the junction held 6 bases outside the gene matches. Germline V CDR1 and CDR2: SGDLS, YYNGEE. CDR3 coding DNA: TGTGCCAGCAGCGTTACGACTAGCGTGTCGAACACCGGGGAGCTGTTTTTT. It yields the protein CASSVTTSVSNTGELFF.

The chain couples TRBV5-6 to TRBJ2-1, with TRBD2 as a possible D gene (5 bases). The length of the CDR3 is 14 residues. V was shortened by 2 bases and J by 5 bases, with 11 bases between the two germline ends. Germline V gene data show CDR1 as SGHDT and CDR2 as YYEEEE. CDR3 coding DNA: TGTGCCAGCAGCTTACTAGTGACCGACAATGAGCAGTTCTTC. This translates into CASSLLVTDNEQFF.

This sequence joins TRBV15 and TRBJ2-7; 8 bases map to TRBD1. Germline V gene sequence: CDR1 LNHNV, CDR2 YYDKDF (reference sequence). Trimming at V came to 2 bases and at J to 6 bases, leaving 9 bases not matched to a gene. This CDR3 is 15 amino acids long. CDR3 nucleotide sequence: TGTGCCACCAGCAGAACTCAGGGGGCGCAGGGCGAGCAGTACTTC. Its protein product is CATSRTQGAQGEQYF.

This clonotype has more than one count but fewer than ten. This sequence joins TRBV5-1 and TRBJ2-6, with no clear D. V gave up 6 bases and J gave up 1 base, with 11 bases separating them. The germline V gene has CDR1 SGHRS and CDR2 YFSETQ. This CDR3 spans 15 amino acids. The CDR3 bases are TGCGCCAGCATTGGTACCCAATCTGGGGCCAACGTCCTGACTTTC. It specifies CASIGTQSGANVLTF.

This chain uses TRBV18 with TRBJ1-1; D call uncertain. V was cut by 4 bases and J by 3 bases, with 12 bases left in between. CDR1 is KGHSH, CDR2 LQKENI, per germline. CDR3 length: 14 amino acids. DNA for the CDR3: TGTGCCAGCTCACTCCGCCGAGTGGACACTGAAGCTTTCTTT. Its protein is CASSLRRVDTEAFF.